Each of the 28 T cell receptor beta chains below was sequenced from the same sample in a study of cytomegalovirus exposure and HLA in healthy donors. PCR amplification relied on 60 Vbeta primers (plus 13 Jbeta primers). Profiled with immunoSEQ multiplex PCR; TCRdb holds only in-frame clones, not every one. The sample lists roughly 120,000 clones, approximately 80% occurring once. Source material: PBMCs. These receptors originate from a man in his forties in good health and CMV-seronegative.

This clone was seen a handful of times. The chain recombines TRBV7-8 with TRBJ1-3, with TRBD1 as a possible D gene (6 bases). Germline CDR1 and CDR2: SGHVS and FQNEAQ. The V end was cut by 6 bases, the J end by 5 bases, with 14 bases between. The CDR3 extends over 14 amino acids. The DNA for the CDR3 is TGTGCCAGCAGACAGGGTTATGATAGAAACACCATATATTTT. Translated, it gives CASRQGYDRNTIYF.

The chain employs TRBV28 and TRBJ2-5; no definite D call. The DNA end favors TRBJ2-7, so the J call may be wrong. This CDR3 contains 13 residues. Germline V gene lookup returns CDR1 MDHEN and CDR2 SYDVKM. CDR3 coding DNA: TGTGCCAGCAGTCCAGCCTCGACTCACGAGCAGTACTTC. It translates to CASSPASTHEQYF.

DNA of the CDR3: TGCGCCAGCAGCTCAGGCACAGATACGCAGTATTTT. Its translation: CASSSGTDTQYF. The V gene is TRBV5-1, the J gene TRBJ2-3; D is unresolved. V shed 3 bases and J shed 1 base, with 3 bases lying between them. The V gene's germline CDR1 is SGHRS and CDR2 YFSETQ. The CDR3 has 12 residues.

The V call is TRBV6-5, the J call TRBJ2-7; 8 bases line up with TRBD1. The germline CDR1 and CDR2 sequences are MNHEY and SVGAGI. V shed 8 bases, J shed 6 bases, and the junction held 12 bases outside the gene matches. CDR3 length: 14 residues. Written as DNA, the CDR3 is TGTGCCAGCCGTCCGGGCAGGGGGCAATCCGAGCAGTACTTC. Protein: CASRPGRGQSEQYF.

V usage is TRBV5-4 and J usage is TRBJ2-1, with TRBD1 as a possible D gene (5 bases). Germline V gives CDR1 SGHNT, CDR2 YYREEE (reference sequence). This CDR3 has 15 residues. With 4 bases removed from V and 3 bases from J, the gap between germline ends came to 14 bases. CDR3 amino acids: CASSLPRERYNEQFF. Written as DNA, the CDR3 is TGTGCCAGCAGCCTTCCCAGGGAACGCTACAATGAGCAGTTCTTC.

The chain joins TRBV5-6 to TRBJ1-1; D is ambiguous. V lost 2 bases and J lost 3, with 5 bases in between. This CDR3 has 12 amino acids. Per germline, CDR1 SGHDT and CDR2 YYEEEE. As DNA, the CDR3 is TGTGCCAGCAGCTTCGCAGACACTGAAGCTTTCTTT. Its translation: CASSFADTEAFF. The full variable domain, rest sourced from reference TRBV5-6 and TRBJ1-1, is DAGVTQSPTHLIKTRGQQVTLRCSPKSGHDTVSWYQQALGQGPQFIFQYYEEEERQRGNFPDRFSGHQFPNYSSELNVNALLLGDSALYLCASSFADTEAFFGQGTRLTVV.

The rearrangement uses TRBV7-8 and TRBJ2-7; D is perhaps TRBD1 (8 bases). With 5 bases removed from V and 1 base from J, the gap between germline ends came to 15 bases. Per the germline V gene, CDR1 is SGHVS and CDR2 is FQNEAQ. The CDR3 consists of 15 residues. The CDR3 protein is CASSSGTGRSYEQYF. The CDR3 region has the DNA TGTGCCAGCAGCAGCGGGACAGGACGTTCCTACGAGCAGTACTTC. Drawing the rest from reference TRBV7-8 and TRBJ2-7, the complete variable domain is GAGVSQSPRYKVAKRGQDVALRCDPISGHVSLFWYQQALGQGPEFLTYFQNEAQLDKSGLPSDRFFAERPEGSVSTLKIQRTQQEDSAVYLCASSSGTGRSYEQYFGPGTRLTVT.

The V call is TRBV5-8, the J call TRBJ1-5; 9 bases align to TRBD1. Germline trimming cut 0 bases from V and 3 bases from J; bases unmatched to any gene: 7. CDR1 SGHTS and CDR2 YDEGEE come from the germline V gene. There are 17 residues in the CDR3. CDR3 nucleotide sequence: TGTGCCAGCAGCTTGGTCGTTGGGACAGGGTTCAATCAGCCCCAGCATTTT. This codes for CASSLVVGTGFNQPQHF. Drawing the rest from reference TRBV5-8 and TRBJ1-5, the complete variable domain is EAGVTQSPTHLIKTRGQQATLRCSPISGHTSVYWYQQALGLGLQFLLWYDEGEERNRGNFPPRFSGRQFPNYSSELNVNALELEDSALYLCASSLVVGTGFNQPQHFGDGTRLSIL.

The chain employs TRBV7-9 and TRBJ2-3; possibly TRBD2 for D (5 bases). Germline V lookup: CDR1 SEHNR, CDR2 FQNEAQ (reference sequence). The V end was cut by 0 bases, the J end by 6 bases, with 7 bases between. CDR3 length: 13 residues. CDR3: CASSLAGVDTQYF. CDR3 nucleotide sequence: TGTGCCAGCAGCTTAGCCGGGGTGGATACGCAGTATTTT.

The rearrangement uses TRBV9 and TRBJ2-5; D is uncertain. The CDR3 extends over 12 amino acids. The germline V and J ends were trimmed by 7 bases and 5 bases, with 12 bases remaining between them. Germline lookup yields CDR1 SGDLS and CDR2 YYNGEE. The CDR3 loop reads CASCIAAETQYF. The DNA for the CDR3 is TGTGCCAGCTGCATTGCTGCGGAGACCCAGTACTTC. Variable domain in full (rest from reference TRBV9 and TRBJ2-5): DSGVTQTPKHLITATGQRVTLRCSPRSGDLSVYWYQQSLDQGLQFLIQYYNGEERAKGNILERFSAQQFPDLHSELNLSSLELGDSALYFCASCIAAETQYFGPGTRLLVL.

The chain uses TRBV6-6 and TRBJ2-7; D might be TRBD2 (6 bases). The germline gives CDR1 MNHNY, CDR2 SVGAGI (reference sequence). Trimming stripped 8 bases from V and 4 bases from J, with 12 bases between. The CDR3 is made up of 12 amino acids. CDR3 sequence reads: CASRGIYYEQYF. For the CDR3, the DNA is TGTGCCAGCCGCGGGATTTATTACGAGCAGTACTTC.

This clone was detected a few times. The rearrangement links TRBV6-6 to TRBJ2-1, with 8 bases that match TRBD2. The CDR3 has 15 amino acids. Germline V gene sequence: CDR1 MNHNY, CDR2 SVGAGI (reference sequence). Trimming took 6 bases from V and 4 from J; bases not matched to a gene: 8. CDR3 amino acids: CASSSPGGAYNEQFF. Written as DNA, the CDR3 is TGTGCCAGCAGCTCGCCCGGGGGGGCTTACAATGAGCAGTTCTTC.

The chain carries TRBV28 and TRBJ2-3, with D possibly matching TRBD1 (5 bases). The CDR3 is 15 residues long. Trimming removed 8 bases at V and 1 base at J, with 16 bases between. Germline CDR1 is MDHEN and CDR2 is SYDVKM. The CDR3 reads CASSWGRVGTDTQYF. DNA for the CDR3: TGTGCCAGCTCCTGGGGCAGGGTGGGCACAGATACGCAGTATTTT.

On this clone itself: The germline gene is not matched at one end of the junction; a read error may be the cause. The CDR3 bases are TGTGCCAGCAGCCCGGGGGGCAACCAGCCCCAGCATTTT. It is translated as CASSPGGNQPQHF. The rearrangement uses TRBV7-9 and TRBJ1-5; tentative D call: TRBD1 (6 bases). This CDR3 has 13 residues. The germline V gene encodes CDR1 SEHNR and CDR2 FQNEAQ (reference sequence).

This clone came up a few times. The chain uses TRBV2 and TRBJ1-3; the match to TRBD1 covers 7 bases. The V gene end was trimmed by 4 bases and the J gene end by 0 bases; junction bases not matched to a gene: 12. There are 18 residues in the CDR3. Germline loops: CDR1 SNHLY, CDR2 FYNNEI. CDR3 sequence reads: CASSGWIPGTDSGNTIYF. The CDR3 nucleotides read TGTGCCAGCAGTGGCTGGATTCCCGGGACAGACTCTGGAAACACCATATATTTT.

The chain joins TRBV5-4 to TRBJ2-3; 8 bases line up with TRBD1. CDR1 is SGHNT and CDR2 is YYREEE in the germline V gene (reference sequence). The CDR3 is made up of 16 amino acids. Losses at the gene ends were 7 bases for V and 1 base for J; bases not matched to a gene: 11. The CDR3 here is CASAGYKTGGTDTQYF. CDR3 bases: TGTGCCAGCGCTGGTTACAAGACAGGGGGCACAGATACGCAGTATTTT. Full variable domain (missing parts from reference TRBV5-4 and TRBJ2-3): ETGVTQSPTHLIKTRGQQVTLRCSSQSGHNTVSWYQQALGQGPQFIFQYYREEENGRGNFPPRFSGLQFPNYSSELNVNALELDDSALYLCASAGYKTGGTDTQYFGPGTRLTVL.

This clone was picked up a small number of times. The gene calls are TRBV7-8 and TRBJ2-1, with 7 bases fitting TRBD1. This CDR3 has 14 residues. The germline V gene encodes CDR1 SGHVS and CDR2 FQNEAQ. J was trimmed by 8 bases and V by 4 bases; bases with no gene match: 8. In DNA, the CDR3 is TGTGCCAGCAGCTCCCCTCGAACAGGGGATGAGCAGTTCTTC. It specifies CASSSPRTGDEQFF.

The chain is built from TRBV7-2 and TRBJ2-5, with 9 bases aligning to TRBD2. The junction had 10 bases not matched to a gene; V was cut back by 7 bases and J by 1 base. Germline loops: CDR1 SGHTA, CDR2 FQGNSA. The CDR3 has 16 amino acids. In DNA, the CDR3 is TGTGCCAGCACCCGGGGGCTAGCGGGGATCCAAGAGACCCAGTACTTC. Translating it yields CASTRGLAGIQETQYF.

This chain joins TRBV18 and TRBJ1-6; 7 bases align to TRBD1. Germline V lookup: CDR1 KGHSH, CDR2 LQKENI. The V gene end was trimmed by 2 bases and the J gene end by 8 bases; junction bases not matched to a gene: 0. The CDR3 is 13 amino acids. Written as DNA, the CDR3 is TGTGCCAGCTCACCAACAGGGGATTCACCCCTCCACTTT. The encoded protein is CASSPTGDSPLHF.

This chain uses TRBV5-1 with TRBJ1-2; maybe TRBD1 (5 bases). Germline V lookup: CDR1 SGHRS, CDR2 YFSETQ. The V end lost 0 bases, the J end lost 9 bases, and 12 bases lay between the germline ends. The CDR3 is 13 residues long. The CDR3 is CASSLETVQRYTF. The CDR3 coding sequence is TGCGCCAGCAGCTTGGAGACAGTTCAGCGCTACACCTTC.

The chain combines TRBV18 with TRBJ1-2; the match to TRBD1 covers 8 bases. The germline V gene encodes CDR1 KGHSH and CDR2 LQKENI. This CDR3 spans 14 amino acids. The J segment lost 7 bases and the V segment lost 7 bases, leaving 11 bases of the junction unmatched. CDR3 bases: TGTGCCAGCTACCAATATGACAGGGGCGGTGGCTACACCTTC. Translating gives CASYQYDRGGGYTF.

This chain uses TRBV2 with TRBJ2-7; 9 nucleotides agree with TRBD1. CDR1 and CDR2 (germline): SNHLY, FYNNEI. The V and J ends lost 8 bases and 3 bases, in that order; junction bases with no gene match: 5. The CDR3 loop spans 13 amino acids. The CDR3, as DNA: TGTGCCAGCGTCGGACAGGGGCGCTACGAGCAGTACTTC. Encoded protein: CASVGQGRYEQYF.

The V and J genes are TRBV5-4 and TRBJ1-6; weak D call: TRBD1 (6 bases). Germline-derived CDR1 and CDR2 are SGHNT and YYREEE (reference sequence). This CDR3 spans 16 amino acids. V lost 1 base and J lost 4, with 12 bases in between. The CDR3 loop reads CASSLRTAQYNSPLHF. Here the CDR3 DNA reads TGTGCCAGCAGCTTGCGGACAGCTCAGTATAATTCACCCCTCCACTTT.

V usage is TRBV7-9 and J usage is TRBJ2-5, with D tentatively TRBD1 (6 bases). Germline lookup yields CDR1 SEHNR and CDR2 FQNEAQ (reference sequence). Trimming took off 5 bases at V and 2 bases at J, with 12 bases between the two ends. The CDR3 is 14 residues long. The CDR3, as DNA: TGTGCCAGCAGCGATCCGGGACAACAAGAGACCCAGTACTTC. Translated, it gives CASSDPGQQETQYF.

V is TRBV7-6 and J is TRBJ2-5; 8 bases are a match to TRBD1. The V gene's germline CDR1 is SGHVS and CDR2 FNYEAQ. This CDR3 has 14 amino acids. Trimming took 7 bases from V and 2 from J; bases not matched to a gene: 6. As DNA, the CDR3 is TGTGCCAGCACGGTATGGACAGGGCAAGAGACCCAGTACTTC. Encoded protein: CASTVWTGQETQYF.

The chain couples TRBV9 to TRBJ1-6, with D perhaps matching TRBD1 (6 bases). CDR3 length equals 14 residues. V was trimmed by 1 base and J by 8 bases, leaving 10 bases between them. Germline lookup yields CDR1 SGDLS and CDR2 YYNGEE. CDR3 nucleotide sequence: TGTGCCAGCAGCGTAAAGGGGGGGGATTCACCCCTCCACTTT. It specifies CASSVKGGDSPLHF.

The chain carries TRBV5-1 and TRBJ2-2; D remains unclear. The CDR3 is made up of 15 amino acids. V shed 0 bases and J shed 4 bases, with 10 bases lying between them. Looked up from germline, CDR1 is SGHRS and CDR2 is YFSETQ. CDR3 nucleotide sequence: TGCGCCAGCAGCTTGGCCCCGTCGGGCACCGGGGAGCTGTTTTTT. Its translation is CASSLAPSGTGELFF.

The CDR3 coding sequence is TGTGCCACCAGCAGAGGTGGTAGCGGGGGGGCCGATGAGCAGTTCTTC. Translated: CATSRGGSGGADEQFF. The chain carries TRBV15 and TRBJ2-7, with 11 bases identical to TRBD2. The end of the DNA is better explained by TRBJ2-1, so the J call may be wrong. The CDR3 length is 16 residues. Germline V gives CDR1 LNHNV, CDR2 YYDKDF (reference sequence).